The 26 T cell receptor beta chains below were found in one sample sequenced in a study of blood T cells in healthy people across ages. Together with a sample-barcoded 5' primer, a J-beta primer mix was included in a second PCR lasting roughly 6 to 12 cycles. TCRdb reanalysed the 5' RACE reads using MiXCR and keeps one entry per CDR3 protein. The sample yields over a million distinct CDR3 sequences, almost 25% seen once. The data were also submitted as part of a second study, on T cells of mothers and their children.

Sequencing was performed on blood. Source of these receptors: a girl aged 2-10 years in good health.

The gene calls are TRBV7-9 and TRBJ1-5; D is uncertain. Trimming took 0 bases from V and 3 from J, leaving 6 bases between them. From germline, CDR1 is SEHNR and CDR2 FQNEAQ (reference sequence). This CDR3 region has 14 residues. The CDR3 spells CASSLAGNNQPQHF. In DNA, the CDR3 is TGTGCCAGCAGCTTAGCGGGGAACAATCAGCCCCAGCATTTT. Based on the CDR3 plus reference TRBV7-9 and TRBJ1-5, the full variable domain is DTGVSQNPRHKITKRGQNVTFRCDPISEHNRLYWYRQTLGQGPEFLTYFQNEAQLEKSRLLSDRFSAERPKGSFSTLEIQRTEQGDSAMYLCASSLAGNNQPQHFGDGTRLSIL.

For the CDR3, the DNA is TGTGCCATCAGTGTGGGGGACGGGAATCAGCCCCAGCATTTT. Its translation is CAISVGDGNQPQHF. The rearrangement joins TRBV10-3 to TRBJ1-5, with D possibly matching TRBD1 (5 bases). This CDR3 is 14 amino acids long. Germline CDR1 is ENHRY and CDR2 is SYGVKD. V was pared by 4 bases and J by 4 bases, with 11 bases between.

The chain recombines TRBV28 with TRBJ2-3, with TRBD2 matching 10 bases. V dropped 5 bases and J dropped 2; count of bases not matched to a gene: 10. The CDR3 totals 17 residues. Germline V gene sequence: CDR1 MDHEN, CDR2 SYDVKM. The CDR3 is CASSPLLAGVFTDTQYF. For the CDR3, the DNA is TGTGCCAGCAGTCCTCTGCTAGCGGGAGTTTTCACAGATACGCAGTATTTT.

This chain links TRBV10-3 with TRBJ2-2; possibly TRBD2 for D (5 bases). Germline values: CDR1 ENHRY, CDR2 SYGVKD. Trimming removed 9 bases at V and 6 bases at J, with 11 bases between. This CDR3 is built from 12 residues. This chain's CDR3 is CAMVGGAGELFF. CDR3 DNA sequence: TGTGCCATGGTTGGAGGCGCCGGGGAGCTGTTTTTT.

This CDR3 reads CASSQEWRGSYEQYF. The CDR3 bases are TGCGCCAGCAGCCAAGAGTGGCGTGGGTCTTACGAGCAGTACTTC. This chain uses TRBV4-1 with TRBJ2-7, with unresolved D. Trimming removed 0 bases from V and 4 bases from J, with 13 bases in between. The CDR3 spans 15 residues. Germline values: CDR1 MGHRA, CDR2 YSYEKL.

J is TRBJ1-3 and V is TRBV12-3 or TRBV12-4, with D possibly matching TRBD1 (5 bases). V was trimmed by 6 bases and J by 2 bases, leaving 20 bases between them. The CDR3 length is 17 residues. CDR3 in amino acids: CASRPRDPRGPGNTIYF. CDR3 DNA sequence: TGTGCCAGCAGACCCCGGGACCCAAGAGGCCCTGGAAACACCATATATTTT.

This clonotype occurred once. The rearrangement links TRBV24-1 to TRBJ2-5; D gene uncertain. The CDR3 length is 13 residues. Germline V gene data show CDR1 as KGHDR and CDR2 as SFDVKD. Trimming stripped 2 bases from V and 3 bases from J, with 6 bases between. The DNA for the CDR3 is TGTGCCACCAGTGATTGGCAAAAAGAGACCCAGTACTTC. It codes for CATSDWQKETQYF.

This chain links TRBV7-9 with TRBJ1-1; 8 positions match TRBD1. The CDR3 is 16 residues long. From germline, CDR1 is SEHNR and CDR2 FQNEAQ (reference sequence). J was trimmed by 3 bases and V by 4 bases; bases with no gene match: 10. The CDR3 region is CASSSMRTGRDTEAFF. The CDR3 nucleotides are TGTGCCAGCAGCTCAATGCGGACAGGGAGGGACACTGAAGCTTTCTTT.

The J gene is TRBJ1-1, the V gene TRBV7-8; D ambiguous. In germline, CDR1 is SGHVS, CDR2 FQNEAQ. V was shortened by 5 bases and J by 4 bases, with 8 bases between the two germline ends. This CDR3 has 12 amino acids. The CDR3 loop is CASSIIVTEAFF. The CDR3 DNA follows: TGTGCCAGCAGCATAATAGTCACTGAAGCTTTCTTT.

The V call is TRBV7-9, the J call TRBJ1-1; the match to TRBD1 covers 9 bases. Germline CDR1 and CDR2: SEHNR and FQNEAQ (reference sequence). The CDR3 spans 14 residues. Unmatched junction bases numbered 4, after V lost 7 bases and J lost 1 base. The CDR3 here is CASTDRGRNTEAFF. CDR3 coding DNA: TGTGCCAGCACCGACAGGGGGAGGAACACTGAAGCTTTCTTT.

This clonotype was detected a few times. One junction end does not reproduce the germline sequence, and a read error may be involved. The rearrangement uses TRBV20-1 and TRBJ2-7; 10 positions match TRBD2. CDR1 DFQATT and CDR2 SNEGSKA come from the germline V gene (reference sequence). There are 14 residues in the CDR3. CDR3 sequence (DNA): TGCAGTGCCTACCAGCGGGGGGGCGGATACGGGCAGTACTTC. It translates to CSAYQRGGGYGQYF.

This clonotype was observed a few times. The CDR3 sequence is CASSPRKVGRGVTEAFF. The CDR3, as DNA: TGTGCCAGCAGCCCAAGGAAGGTGGGCAGGGGAGTCACTGAAGCTTTCTTT. The chain recombines TRBV6-1 with TRBJ1-1; perhaps TRBD1 as D (6 bases). Germline V lookup: CDR1 MNHNS, CDR2 SASEGT. This CDR3 is built from 17 residues. The V end lost 6 bases, the J end lost 4 bases, and 24 bases lay between the germline ends.

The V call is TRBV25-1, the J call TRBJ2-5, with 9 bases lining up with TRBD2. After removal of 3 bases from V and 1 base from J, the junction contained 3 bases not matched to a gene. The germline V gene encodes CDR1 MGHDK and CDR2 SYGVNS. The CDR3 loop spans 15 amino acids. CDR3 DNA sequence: TGTGCCAGCAGTGAGTTAGCGGGGGTCCAAGAGACCCAGTACTTC. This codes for CASSELAGVQETQYF.

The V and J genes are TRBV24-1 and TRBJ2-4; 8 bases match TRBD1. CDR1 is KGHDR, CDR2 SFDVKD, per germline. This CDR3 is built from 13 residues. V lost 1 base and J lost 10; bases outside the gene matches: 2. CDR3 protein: CATSDFWTGIQYF. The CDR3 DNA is TGTGCCACCAGTGATTTCTGGACAGGGATTCAGTACTTC.

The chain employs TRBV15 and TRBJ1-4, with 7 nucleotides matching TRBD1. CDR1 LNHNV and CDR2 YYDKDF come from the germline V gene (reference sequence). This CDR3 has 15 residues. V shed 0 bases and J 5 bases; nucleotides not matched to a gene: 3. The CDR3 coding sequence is TGTGCCACCAGCAGAGATACAGGGGTAAATGAAAAACTGTTTTTT. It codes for CATSRDTGVNEKLFF. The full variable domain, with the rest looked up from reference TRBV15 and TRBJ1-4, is DAMVIQNPRYQVTQFGKPVTLSCSQTLNHNVMYWYQQKSSQAPKLLFHYYDKDFNNEADTPDNFQSRRPNTSFCFLDIRSPGLGDTAMYLCATSRDTGVNEKLFFGSGTQLSVL.

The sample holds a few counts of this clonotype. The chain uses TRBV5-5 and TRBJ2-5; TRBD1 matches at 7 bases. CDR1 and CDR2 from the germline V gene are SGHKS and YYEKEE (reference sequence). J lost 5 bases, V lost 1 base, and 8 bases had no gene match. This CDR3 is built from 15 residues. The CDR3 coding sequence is TGTGCCAGCAGCTTGACAGGGGCGCTGGTTGAGACCCAGTACTTC. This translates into CASSLTGALVETQYF.

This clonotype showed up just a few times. The CDR3 is CSALLNYEQYF. In nucleotides, the CDR3 is TGCAGTGCCCTATTAAACTACGAGCAGTACTTC. The rearrangement uses TRBV20-1 and TRBJ2-1; D is uncertain. The J call may be in error: the DNA end matches TRBJ2-7 better. The CDR3 runs to 11 residues. Germline assignment: CDR1 DFQATT and CDR2 SNEGSKA (reference sequence).

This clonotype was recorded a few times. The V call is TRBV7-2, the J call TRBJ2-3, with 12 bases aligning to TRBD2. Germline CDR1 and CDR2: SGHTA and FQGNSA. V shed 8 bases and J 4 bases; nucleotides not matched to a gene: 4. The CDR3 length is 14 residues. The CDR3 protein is CASPGLAGADTQYF. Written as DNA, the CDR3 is TGTGCCAGCCCGGGACTAGCGGGCGCAGATACGCAGTATTTT.

DNA of the CDR3: TGTGCCAGCAGCTTAGCCCGGACGACCTTTGGAGATGAGCAGTTCTTC. The encoded protein is CASSLARTTFGDEQFF. The chain carries TRBV7-9 and TRBJ2-1; D unresolved. Trimming shortened V by 0 bases and J by 8 bases, and 17 bases separated the two germline ends. This CDR3 is 16 amino acids long. The V gene's germline CDR1 is SEHNR and CDR2 FQNEAQ (reference sequence).

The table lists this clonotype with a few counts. The CDR3 protein is CATSDENYEQYF. The CDR3 coding sequence is TGTGCCACCAGTGATGAGAACTACGAGCAGTACTTC. The gene calls are TRBV24-1 and TRBJ2-1; D unclear. The J call may not be correct, given that the DNA end is closer to TRBJ2-7. Germline V CDR1 and CDR2: KGHDR, SFDVKD. The CDR3 runs to 12 residues.

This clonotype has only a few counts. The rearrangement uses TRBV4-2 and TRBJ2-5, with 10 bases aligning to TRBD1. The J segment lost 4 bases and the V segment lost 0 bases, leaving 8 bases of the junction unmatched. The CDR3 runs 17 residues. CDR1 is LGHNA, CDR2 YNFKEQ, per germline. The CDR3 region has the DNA TGTGCCAGCAGCCAAGAGAGTCGGACAGGGGGGCCAGAGACCCAGTACTTC. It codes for CASSQESRTGGPETQYF.

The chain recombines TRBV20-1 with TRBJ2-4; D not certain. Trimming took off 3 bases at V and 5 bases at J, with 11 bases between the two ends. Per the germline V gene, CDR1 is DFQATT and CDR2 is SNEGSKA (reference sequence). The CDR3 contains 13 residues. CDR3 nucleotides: TGCAGTGCTAGGAAGATTGACGAAAACATTCAGTACTTC. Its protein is CSARKIDENIQYF.

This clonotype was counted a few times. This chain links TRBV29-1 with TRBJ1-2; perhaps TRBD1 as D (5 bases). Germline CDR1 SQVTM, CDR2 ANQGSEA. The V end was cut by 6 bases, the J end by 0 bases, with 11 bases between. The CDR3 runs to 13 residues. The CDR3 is CSVGGLANYGYTF. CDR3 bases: TGCAGCGTCGGGGGTCTAGCTAACTATGGCTACACCTTC.

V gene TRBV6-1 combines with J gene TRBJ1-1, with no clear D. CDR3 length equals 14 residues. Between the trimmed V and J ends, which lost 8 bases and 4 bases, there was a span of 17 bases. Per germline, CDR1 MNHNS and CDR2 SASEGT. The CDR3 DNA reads TGTGCCAGCCTGGCCCACCACGGTTCCACTGAAGCTTTCTTT. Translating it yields CASLAHHGSTEAFF.

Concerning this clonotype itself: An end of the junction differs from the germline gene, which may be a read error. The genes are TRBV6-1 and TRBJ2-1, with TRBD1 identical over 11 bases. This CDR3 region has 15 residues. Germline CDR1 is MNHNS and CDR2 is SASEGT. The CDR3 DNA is TGTGCCTGCAGGGAGGACAGGGGGCAGTACAATGAGCAGTTCTTC. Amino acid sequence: CACREDRGQYNEQFF.

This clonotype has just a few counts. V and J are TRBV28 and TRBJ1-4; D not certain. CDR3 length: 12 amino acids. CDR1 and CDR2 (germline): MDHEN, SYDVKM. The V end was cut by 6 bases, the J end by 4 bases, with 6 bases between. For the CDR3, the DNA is TGTGCCAGCAGACTGGTTAATGAAAAACTGTTTTTT. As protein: CASRLVNEKLFF.